The T cell receptor (beta chain) described here comes from a study of shared clonotypes between healthy human individuals (dated by TCRdb to the early 2020s). About the full investigation: The cohort included a few men and a couple of women between 18 and 49 years of age. Per donor, three plates each were used for CD4 naive and CD4 memory, two for CD8 naive, and one for CD8 memory. To estimate repertoire size and how much clonotypes are shared between individuals, the study performed deep sequencing of blood TCR repertoires from 4 to 6 healthy adults. Different laboratories and diverse techniques were used to prepare libraries and sequence TCR repertoires, to increase sequencing depth and limit assay-specific biases. Leukapheresis yielded between about 0.9 and 10 billion PBMCs per donor.

The CDR3 starts with the cysteine, ends with the phenylalanine, and has 14 residues. Left in the record is the CDR3 DNA by itself, 42 bases read in frame from the first base. The germline V and J ends show losses of 6 bases and 6 bases respectively, and no gene match explains 8 bases of the junction. CDR1 MDHEN and CDR2 SYDVKM are derived from the germline V gene. Healthy HIV-negative adults with no recently reported acute infections or vaccinations were included as donors. Every donor was a Caucasian adult living in Nashville, Tennessee, USA. CD4+ T cells were enriched by magnetic negative selection, after which naive cells were positively selected on CD45RA and the negative fraction was taken as the memory subset. Blood was collected by leukapheresis, and PBMCs were isolated by Ficoll-Histopaque density gradient centrifugation and then cryopreserved in liquid nitrogen vapor phase. Analytical flow cytometry was used to check the purity and quantity of every magnetically sorted T cell population. Genomic DNA was isolated from every sorted fraction and measured by UV absorbance on a Nanodrop 2000c.

Using the deep immunoSEQ assay, TCR CDR3 regions were amplified from genomic DNA by multiplex PCR. Extracted genomic DNA from each cell subset was distributed evenly across all wells of several immunoSEQ 96-well plates, and each plate was treated as a replicate. Each replicate PCR for sorted subsets received approximately 220 ng genomic DNA, equal to 28,000 or so T cell genomes. Purified libraries were quantified with a Qubit 3.0 fluorometer, sized on a Bioanalyzer 2100, and re-quantified with the KAPA Library Quantification kit. A separate single-read 150-cycle Illumina NextSeq 550 flow cell was used to sequence each immunoSEQ 96-well plate. In the authors' own workflow: Because the immunoSEQ output included only junctional sequences and no quality scores, the filtering could not be the same as the filtering used for full-length reads. Sequences were annotated with PyIR, a Python wrapper for IgBLAST v1.9, and V/J genes and CDR3 were assigned using IMGT germline references. Any read was removed if the V/J assignment was weak (E-value above 1e-6), the CDR3 was missing, or the read contained stop codons, out-of-frame junctions, or ambiguous translated residues. A V3J clonotype was defined by an identical inferred V gene, J gene, and CDR3 amino acid sequence. Percentage overlap between repertoires was calculated by dividing the number of shared unique clonotypes by the size of the smaller repertoire. Richness of each repertoire was evaluated using RTK rarefaction, the Chao1 estimator, and Recon v2.1 estimates of unobserved clonotypes. For all TCRbeta clonotypes obtained by the gDNA method from a handful of donors, generation probabilities were computed with OLGA. In its TCRdb copy, this immuneACCESS table keeps in-frame sequences only and misses some clones. Where compared with another copy, unresolved V genes explain less than half of these, and the others have no known cause. The V and J calls and clone size were taken over from that table, and D and trimming were inferred from the DNA. The sample table contains a few million clones; only one count was recorded for approximately 95% of them. The ten largest clones capture 0.3% to 0.4% of the sample.

Remarks on this clone: This receptor's antigen is unknown. One base away there is no much larger clone; base qualities are not given.

The research as a whole found: Rarefaction of sorted-subset datasets indicated incomplete sequencing despite the large sequencing depth. The genetic and exposure-history diversity represented was limited by the small number of donors. Compared with non-shared clonotypes, the clonotypes found in all four sorted-subset donors had higher generation probabilities. Pairwise subsampling led to the expectation that sequencing depth would affect the degree of clonotype sharing among donors. Sampling was limited to blood, and TCR repertoires in tissue likely differ from TCR repertoires in blood. Naive subsets generally had larger estimated clonotype richness than memory subsets did. Sharing across a handful of donors was observed for around 5% of naive CD4, over 3% of naive CD8, over 2% of memory CD4, and about 0.39% of memory CD8 clonotypes.

Rearrangement joined TRBV28 to TRBJ2-1; the central 7 bases match TRBD2. The origin of this receptor is a man aged 18 to 29 in good health. Some clones in this sample may be carry-over from other donors' samples. The source material was naive CD4+ T cells from PBMCs. The cell subset or site label, as the study defines it: CD45RA+ positively selected. The CDR3 in this case is CASRPGGGSNEQFF. The nucleotide sequence reads TGTGCCAGCAGGCCGGGGGGAGGTAGCAATGAGCAGTTCTTC.